This TCR beta chain was identified in a study of blood T cell repertoires in COVID-19. Looking at the study overall: Italy, Spain and the United States were the sources of the convalescent and acute COVID-19 samples.

With 2 bases clipped from V and 2 bases from J, the junction kept 6 bases outside the gene matches. Germline V CDR1 and CDR2: MDHEN, SYDVKM. This CDR3 has 16 residues. In the original analysis: Estimates of nucleated cell counts were drawn from the amplification of reference gene primers. Repertoires were generated with immunoSEQ multiplex PCR, while TCRdb's copy carries only in-frame clones and drops some. D and trimming were read from the DNA, whereas the V and J calls and clone size are those reported in that table. The sample shows about 140,000 clones, about 76% of them seen only once. The rearrangement uses TRBV28 and TRBJ2-7, with 10 positions matching TRBD1. The sequence was collected from a man older than 75 with acute or convalescent COVID-19. What was sequenced was peripheral blood. The CDR3 sequence is CASSLSPGQGAYEQYF. The CDR3 nucleotides are TGTGCCAGCAGTTTAAGTCCCGGACAGGGGGCCTACGAGCAGTACTTC.